This TCR beta chain was obtained from a study of T cells in Graves' hyperthyroidism and ophthalmopathy (dated by TCRdb to the late 2010s). In the study overall: Peripheral blood was sampled at the time of initial diagnosis, prior to any treatment. To identify TCR V-J signatures that set the groups apart, the researchers used a discovery cohort of approximately 98 patients, made up of 43 with Graves' ophthalmopathy and 57 with stable Graves' hyperthyroidism. An independent validation cohort of under 20 hyperthyroidism patients and over 15 patients who later progressed to ophthalmopathy tested prospective prediction of ophthalmopathy. After sampling, hyperthyroidism patients received methimazole starting at 30 mg daily, and ophthalmopathy patients received high-dose intravenous methylprednisolone. The 100 or so discovery patients were randomly split 7:3 into training and test sets. The paper describes TCR Vbeta CDR3 sequencing of fewer than 150 peripheral blood samples, made up of 43 ophthalmopathy patients, more than 70 hyperthyroidism patients and 17 progressor patients. Thyroid tissue and blood T-cell repertoires from several Graves' hyperthyroidism patients were also compared in the study.

Hyperthyroidism patients were newly diagnosed, had a disease duration of under 2 months, and were aged 18 to 65 years. Patients with uncontrolled infections, other autoimmune diseases, pregnancy or lactation were excluded. Clinical symptoms, serum thyroxine and TRAb, thyroid ultrasound, and orbital computed tomography formed the basis for the diagnoses. Blood from progressor patients was drawn when they were first diagnosed with hyperthyroidism, before any ophthalmopathy symptoms appeared. Ficoll-Paque density gradient centrifugation was used to isolate PBMCs from around 10 ml of fresh peripheral blood. Progressor patients were initially diagnosed with Graves' hyperthyroidism and developed ophthalmopathy during follow-up. Trizol reagent was used to extract total RNA, and RNA quality was then checked on an Agilent 2100 Bioanalyzer. The junction carries 13 bases between V and J, which are trimmed by 6 bases and 2 bases respectively. Taken from cysteine to phenylalanine, the CDR3 has 15 residues. The retained sequence is limited to the CDR3, 45 bases, with the frame set at the first base.

This clonotype has at least ten counts. The clone's antigen remains unknown. Qualities for individual bases were not recorded, and no much larger clone is one base off. What the work shows at the level of the full study, not this receptor alone: In cross-validation, a model built on a 13 V-J signature told ophthalmopathy apart from stable hyperthyroidism with 87.88% sensitivity and 81% to 82% specificity, and in testing the same model reached 80%/75%. Most expanded thyroid clonotypes (frequency above 0.001) were also detected in blood, suggesting blood repertoires may reflect thyroid immune responses. In validation, the model predicted progression to ophthalmopathy with over 60% sensitivity and 72% to 85% specificity, a median of 6.5 months before onset. Sample size was not statistically predetermined, and investigators were not blinded to group allocation.

The TCR beta CDR3 regions were amplified from the RNA transcripts. The TCR CDR3 was subjected to a first round of RT-PCR using the HTBI primer set and the Qiagen OneStep RT-PCR kit. A second multiplex PCR round built the libraries, followed by size selection and purification. The libraries were sequenced on an Illumina HiSeq2000 using paired-end 100 bp reads. The authors processed their data as follows. Raw data were processed with SOAPnuke, discarding reads with adapters, uncalled bases, mean Phred below 15, or no exact constant-primer or identifier match. COPE v1.2.5 was used to merge high-quality paired reads, and clonotypes were defined as unique nucleotide sequences. MiTCR v1.1 was used to align clonotypes to the IMGT TRBV, TRBD and TRBJ reference segments. Only V-J combinations with frequency above 0.0001, covering 99.2% of repertoires, were analysed. The TCS score was defined as F50 (clonal expansion) divided by E x V (chaos), with BLOSUM62-based TCRdist calculated between CDR3 peptides within each V-J. Welch's t-statistics and random forest reduced 450 to 600 V-J features to 13, which were used in a naive Bayes classifier (R e1071). TCRdb itself trimmed the public reads at Q25 with fastp, ran MiXCR and retained productive beta chains. Entries are consolidated by CDR3 protein sequence, retaining the most common genes and DNA. The V and J calls were not made by the authors but by TCRdb's processing. This sample gives some 250,000 distinct CDR3 sequences in total; 13% to 15% of them show up just once. Less than 15% of the sample is held by the ten biggest clonotypes.

This TCR derives from a woman between 40 and 50 years old with Graves' hyperthyroidism that later progressed to Graves' ophthalmopathy. Material: blood. The V gene is TRBV12-3 or TRBV12-4 and the J gene is TRBJ1-4; a weak D assignment points to TRBD1 (5 bases agree). DNA sequence: TGTGCCAGCAGCCTCGCAGGGAGGACTAATGAAAAACTGTTTTTT. This codes for CASSLAGRTNEKLFF.